The 10 T cell receptor beta chains presented below share a single source sample, sequenced in a study of cytotoxic CD8 clonotypes in ibrutinib-treated CLL. The data were produced by immunoSEQ multiplex PCR, yet TCRdb's version contains in-frame clones alone and is incomplete. This table holds 270,000 or so clones, less than 85% found once. This material consisted of PBMCs, taken at disease progression, from a patient treated with ibrutinib. The receptors come from a human donor with chronic lymphocytic leukemia.

There are a few counts of this clone. The chain is built from TRBV7-2 and TRBJ1-4; D is possibly TRBD1 (6 bases). The germline CDR1 and CDR2 sequences are SGHTA and FQGNSA. The CDR3 totals 14 residues. Trimming left V 1 base short and J 10 bases short, with 13 bases between. CDR3: CASSLGRGNAKLFF. The CDR3 DNA is TGTGCCAGCAGCTTAGGCAGGGGAAACGCAAAACTGTTTTTT.

The V and J genes are TRBV29-1 and TRBJ1-1; tentative D call: TRBD1 (6 bases). Germline lookup yields CDR1 SQVTM and CDR2 ANQGSEA. This CDR3 region has 11 residues. V was pared by 5 bases and J by 11 bases, with 15 bases between. In DNA form, the CDR3 reads TGCAGCGTTTTCCAGGGGTTGCGGGCTTTCTTT. Translated, it gives CSVFQGLRAFF.

This clone occurred once. The chain joins TRBV5-1 to TRBJ1-2, with a weak D call TRBD1 (6 bases). V was pared by 5 bases and J by 8 bases, with 22 bases between. Germline CDR1 SGHRS, CDR2 YFSETQ. The CDR3 loop spans 15 amino acids. CDR3 sequence (DNA): TGCGCCAGCAGAGAGTGGGACACCTCGTCCAGAGGCTACACCTTC. Its protein is CASREWDTSSRGYTF.

The rearrangement joins TRBV6-1 to TRBJ2-2; TRBD2 might be the D (6 bases). The CDR3 spans 15 residues. The germline gives CDR1 MNHNS, CDR2 SASEGT. V gave up 7 bases and J gave up 6 bases, with 18 bases separating them. The DNA of the CDR3 is TGTGCCAGCACACCTCTAGCGTCTTGGTCCGGGGAGCTGTTTTTT. Amino acid sequence: CASTPLASWSGELFF.

The gene calls are TRBV19 and TRBJ2-7; either TRBD1 or TRBD2 may fit D (5 bases each). V was shortened by 0 bases and J by 1 base, with 7 bases between the two germline ends. This CDR3 has 14 amino acids. The germline gives CDR1 LNHDA, CDR2 SQIVND (reference sequence). The CDR3 DNA follows: TGTGCCAGTAGTATAGAGAGGGGATCCTACGAGCAGTACTTC. Protein sequence: CASSIERGSYEQYF.

The chain links TRBV10-2 to TRBJ1-3; 7 nucleotides line up with TRBD1. The CDR3 runs to 16 residues. Germline loops: CDR1 WSHSY, CDR2 SAAADI. Trimming took 5 bases from V and 0 from J; bases not matched to a gene: 7. The CDR3 protein is CASSRVGTVSGNTIYF. CDR3 DNA sequence: TGCGCCAGCAGTCGGGTCGGGACAGTCTCTGGAAACACCATATATTTT.

The chain carries TRBV18 and TRBJ1-2, with D perhaps TRBD1 (6 bases). V gave up 5 bases and J gave up 0 bases, with 13 bases separating them. The CDR3 is made up of 15 amino acids. Germline loops: CDR1 KGHSH, CDR2 LQKENI. CDR3 sequence reads: CASSTLQGSNYGYTF. For the CDR3, the DNA is TGTGCCAGCTCAACGTTACAGGGATCTAACTATGGCTACACCTTC.

This sequence joins TRBV7-3 and TRBJ2-7, with D possibly being TRBD1 (6 bases). The ends were cut back, 2 bases at V and 1 base at J, with 12 bases in the middle. CDR1 SGHTA and CDR2 FQGTGA come from the germline V gene. The CDR3 contains 15 residues. DNA for the CDR3: TGTGCCAGCAGCTTATTCCCAGGGGTTTCCTACGAGCAGTACTTC. Its protein product is CASSLFPGVSYEQYF.

The genes are TRBV19 and TRBJ2-3; 10 bases map to TRBD2. V lost 4 bases, J lost 6 bases, and 10 bases stayed unmatched. CDR1 and CDR2 (germline): LNHDA, SQIVND (reference sequence). The CDR3 loop spans 16 amino acids. The DNA of the CDR3 is TGTGCCAGTAGTAACAGCGGGAGGGACTCTTCCGATACGCAGTATTTT. Its protein is CASSNSGRDSSDTQYF.

The chain couples TRBV4-1 to TRBJ2-2; TRBD2 agrees at 8 bases. The germline V gene encodes CDR1 MGHRA and CDR2 YSYEKL. With 0 bases clipped from V and 6 bases from J, the junction kept 9 bases outside the gene matches. The CDR3 is made up of 17 amino acids. The DNA of the CDR3 is TGCGCCAGCAGCCAAGATCTGTCGGGGGGGCATTCCGGGGAGCTGTTTTTT. Amino acid sequence: CASSQDLSGGHSGELFF.